This T cell receptor beta chain was observed in a study of a mutant IDH1 vaccine in newly diagnosed glioma (dated by TCRdb to about 2021). A note on the overall study: Vaccination started 4-6 weeks after radiotherapy alone, or was given together with temozolomide cycles in the groups whose treatment included chemotherapy. Before enrollment, most patients had been given radiochemotherapy with temozolomide as standard therapy, while the rest had received either radiotherapy alone or temozolomide alone. Six visits were used for peripheral blood collection: V03 (baseline), V05, V07, V10, V12 and V13. The week-35 safety follow-up took place at visit V12, and the week-47 end of study took place at visit V13. Longitudinal TCRB deep sequencing was done for some 26 treated patients, wherever samples were available for exploratory analyses. Of the 32 patients who were treated, 62.5% were male and approximately 40% were female, and the mean age was about 40 years. What the research found in general, with its limitations: It was noted by the authors that analyses of patient blood samples could not be reproduced owing to sample limitations. Pseudoprogression appeared unrelated to alterations in the top peripheral T cell clonotypes detected by TCRB sequencing. Across multiple MHC alleles, vaccine-induced immune responses were seen in 90% to 95% of patients. PBMC samples for TCRB deep sequencing were selected based on availability.

A word on this clone: The target of this receptor is not known. Per-base quality was not reported, and no clone a single base away is much larger than it.

The sample's time point label, in plain terms: week 35, safety follow-up. Every vaccine dose consisted of 300 ug of a 20-mer mutant IDH1 peptide in Montanide, administered subcutaneously together with topical imiquimod. Patients received eight vaccinations in weeks 1, 3, 5, 7, 11, 15, 19 and 23, corresponding to visits V03 through V10. All donors had newly diagnosed IDH1-mutant astrocytomas of WHO grade 3 or 4 that showed loss of nuclear ATRX. The samples were drawn from NOA16, a multicentre, single-arm, open-label phase I trial in Germany that tested a mutant IDH1 peptide vaccine in humans for the first time. Genomic DNA for TCRB sequencing was isolated from EDTA blood with the DNeasy Blood and Tissue Kit. The library was generated by the immunoSEQ multiplex PCR assay. Following the manufacturer's protocol, the hsTCRB Kit was used to amplify rearranged TCR beta chain sequences. Sequencing of TCRB libraries was carried out on an Illumina MiSeq. Per the original workflow: Demultiplexing, trimming and gene mapping were performed with the kit vendor's proprietary platform. TCRdb took over this immuneACCESS table, retaining in-frame rearrangements with V and J assigned. Such tables are incomplete; in checked studies, under half of the missing clones stem from an unresolved V gene, and the remainder is unexplained. D and trimming were read from the DNA, whereas the V and J calls and clone size are those reported in that table. For this sample the table gives around 44,000 clones, of which around 80% were detected only once. The biggest ten clones account for 6% to 8% of the sample.

The CDR3 holds 17 amino acids from the cysteine to the phenylalanine. The sequence is cut down to CDR3 DNA, 51 bases in frame from base 1. V ends up 5 bases short and J 0 bases short, with an unmatched junction base count of 6. The germline V gene (reference sequence) yields PRHDT for CDR1 and FYEKMQ for CDR2. The sample was PBMCs, taken from a glioma patient whose treatment included an IDH1 peptide vaccine. This TCR derives from a middle-aged man with glioma. Recombination joined TRBV13 with TRBJ2-7, with 14 central nucleotides matching TRBD2. The CDR3 in this case is CASSRTSGGPSSYEQYF. The base sequence is TGTGCCAGCAGCCGGACTAGCGGGGGGCCGAGCTCCTACGAGCAGTACTTC.